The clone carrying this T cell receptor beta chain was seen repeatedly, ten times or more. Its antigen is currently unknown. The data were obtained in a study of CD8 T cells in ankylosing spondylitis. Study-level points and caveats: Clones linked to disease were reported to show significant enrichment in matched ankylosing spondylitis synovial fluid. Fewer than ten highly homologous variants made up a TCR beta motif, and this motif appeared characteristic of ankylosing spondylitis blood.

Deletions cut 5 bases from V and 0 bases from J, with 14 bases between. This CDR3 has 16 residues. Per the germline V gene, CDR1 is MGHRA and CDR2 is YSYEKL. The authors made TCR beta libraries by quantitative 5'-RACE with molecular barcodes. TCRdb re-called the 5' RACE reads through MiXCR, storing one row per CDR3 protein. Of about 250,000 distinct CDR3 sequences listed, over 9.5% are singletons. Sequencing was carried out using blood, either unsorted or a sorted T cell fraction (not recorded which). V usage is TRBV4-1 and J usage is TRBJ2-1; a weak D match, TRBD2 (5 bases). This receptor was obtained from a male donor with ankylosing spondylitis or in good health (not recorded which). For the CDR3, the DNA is TGCGCCAGCAGCACCCAAACTAGTCTCTCCTACAATGAGCAGTTCTTC. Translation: CASSTQTSLSYNEQFF.